This T cell receptor (beta chain) was obtained from a study of T-cell memory formation after mild COVID-19. The study, taken as a whole, reports: CD4/CD8 balance characterized clones contracting day 15 to 85, and CD4+ skew characterized later expanders. CD4+ contracting clones were mainly CM and EM; CD8+ ones, EMRA.

This CDR3 has 16 amino acids. The V segment lost 0 bases and the J segment 4 bases; nucleotides outside the gene matches: 4. Per the germline V gene, CDR1 is SGHNT and CDR2 is YYREEE (reference sequence). TCRdb reprocessed the 5' RACE reads via MiXCR and lists one record per CDR3 protein. The table records roughly 410,000 distinct CDR3 sequences, approximately 24% of them present only once. This clonotype was counted only a few times. Its specificity is unknown. The chain has TRBV5-4 and TRBJ2-2, with 9 bases identical to TRBD1. The clonotype was recovered from an adult woman who had mild COVID-19 (a few samples of this study predate the infection). Cell type and time point are not known. The material sequenced was PBMCs or a T cell subset sorted from them (not recorded which). DNA for the CDR3: TGTGCCAGCAGCTTGGTAGGGACAGGGATCACCGGGGAGCTGTTTTTT. It specifies CASSLVGTGITGELFF.